Included here is one T cell receptor beta chain sequence, with context. The sample is drawn from a study of OX40 agonist ivuxolimab in advanced cancers. Assay used: immunoSEQ multiplex PCR; TCRdb lists only in-frame clones, some missing. This sample carries over 15,000 clones, 80% to 85% of them seen once, and the ten largest clones take around 3.5%. The length of the CDR3 is 16 residues. Germline-derived CDR1 and CDR2 are GTSNPN and SVGIG (reference sequence). V was shortened by 3 bases and J by 0 bases, with 12 bases between the two germline ends. The receptor was derived from an adult with an advanced solid tumor such as melanoma, head and neck, liver or kidney cancer. This chain connects TRBV30 to TRBJ1-6; D gene uncertain. The starting material was CD4+ or CD8+ T cells sorted from blood, obtained in a trial of the OX40 agonist ivuxolimab. For the CDR3, the DNA is TGTGCCTGGAGGGAAGAGAGGAGCTCCTATAATTCACCCCTCCACTTT. As protein: CAWREERSSYNSPLHF.